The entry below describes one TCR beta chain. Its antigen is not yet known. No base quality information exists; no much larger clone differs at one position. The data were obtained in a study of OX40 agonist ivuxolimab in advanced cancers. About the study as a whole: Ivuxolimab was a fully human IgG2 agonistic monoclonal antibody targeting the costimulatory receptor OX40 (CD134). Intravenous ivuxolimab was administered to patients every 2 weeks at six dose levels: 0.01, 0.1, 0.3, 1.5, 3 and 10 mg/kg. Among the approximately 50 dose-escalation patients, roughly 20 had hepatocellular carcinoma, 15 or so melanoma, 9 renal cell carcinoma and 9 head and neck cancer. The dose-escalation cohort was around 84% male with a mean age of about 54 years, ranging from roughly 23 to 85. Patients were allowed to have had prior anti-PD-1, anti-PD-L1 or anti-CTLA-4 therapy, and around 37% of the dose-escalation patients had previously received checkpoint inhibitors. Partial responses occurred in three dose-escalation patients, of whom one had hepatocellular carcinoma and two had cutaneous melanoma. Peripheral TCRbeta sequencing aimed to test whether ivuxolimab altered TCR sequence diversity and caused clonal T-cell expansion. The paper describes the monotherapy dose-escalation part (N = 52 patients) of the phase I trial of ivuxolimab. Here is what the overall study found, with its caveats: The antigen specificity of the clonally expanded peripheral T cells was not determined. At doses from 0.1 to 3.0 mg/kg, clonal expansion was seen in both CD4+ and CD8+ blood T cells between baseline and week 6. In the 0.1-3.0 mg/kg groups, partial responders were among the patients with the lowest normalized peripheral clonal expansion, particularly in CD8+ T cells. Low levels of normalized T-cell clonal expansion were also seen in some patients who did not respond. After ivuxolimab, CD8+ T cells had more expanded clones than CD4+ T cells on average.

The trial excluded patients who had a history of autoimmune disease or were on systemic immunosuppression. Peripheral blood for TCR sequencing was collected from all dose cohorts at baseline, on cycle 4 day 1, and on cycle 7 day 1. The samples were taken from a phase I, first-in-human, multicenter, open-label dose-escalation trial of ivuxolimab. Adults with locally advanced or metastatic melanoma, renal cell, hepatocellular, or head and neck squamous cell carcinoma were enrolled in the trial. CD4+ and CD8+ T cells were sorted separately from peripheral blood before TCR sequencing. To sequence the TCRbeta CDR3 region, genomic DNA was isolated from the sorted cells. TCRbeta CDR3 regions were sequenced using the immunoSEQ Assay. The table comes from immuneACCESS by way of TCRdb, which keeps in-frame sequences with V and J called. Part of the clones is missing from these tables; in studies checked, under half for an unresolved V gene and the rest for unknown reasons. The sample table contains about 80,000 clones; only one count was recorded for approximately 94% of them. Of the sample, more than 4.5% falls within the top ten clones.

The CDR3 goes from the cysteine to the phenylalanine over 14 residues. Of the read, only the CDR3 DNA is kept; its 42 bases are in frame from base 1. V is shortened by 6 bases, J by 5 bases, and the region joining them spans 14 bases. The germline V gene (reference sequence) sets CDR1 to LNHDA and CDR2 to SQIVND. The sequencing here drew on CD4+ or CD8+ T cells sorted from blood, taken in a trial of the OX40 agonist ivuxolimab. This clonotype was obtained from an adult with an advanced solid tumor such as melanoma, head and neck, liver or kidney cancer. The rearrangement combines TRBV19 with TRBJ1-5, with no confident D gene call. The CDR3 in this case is CASRIAESHQPQHF. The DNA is TGTGCCAGTAGGATCGCAGAGAGCCATCAGCCCCAGCATTTT.